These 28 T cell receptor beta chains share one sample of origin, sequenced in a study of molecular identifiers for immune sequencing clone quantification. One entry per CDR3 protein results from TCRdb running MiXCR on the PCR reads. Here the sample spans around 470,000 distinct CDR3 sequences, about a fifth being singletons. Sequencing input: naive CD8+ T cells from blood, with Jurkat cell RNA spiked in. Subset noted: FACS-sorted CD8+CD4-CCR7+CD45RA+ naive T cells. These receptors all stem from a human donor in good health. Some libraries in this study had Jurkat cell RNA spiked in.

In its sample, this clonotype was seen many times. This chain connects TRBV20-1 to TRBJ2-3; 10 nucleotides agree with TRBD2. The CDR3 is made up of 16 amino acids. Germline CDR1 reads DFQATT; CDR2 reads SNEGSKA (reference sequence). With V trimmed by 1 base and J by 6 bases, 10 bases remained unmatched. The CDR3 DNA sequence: TGCAGTGCTAGAGTAATTGGTCTAGCGGGAGAGGATACGCAGTATTTT. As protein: CSARVIGLAGEDTQYF.

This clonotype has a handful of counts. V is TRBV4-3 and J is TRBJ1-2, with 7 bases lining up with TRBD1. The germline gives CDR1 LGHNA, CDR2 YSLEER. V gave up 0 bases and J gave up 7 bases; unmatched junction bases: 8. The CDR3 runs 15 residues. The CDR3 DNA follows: TGCGCCAGCAGCCAAGATCGCGGGACAGTAGTTGGCTACACCTTC. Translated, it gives CASSQDRGTVVGYTF.

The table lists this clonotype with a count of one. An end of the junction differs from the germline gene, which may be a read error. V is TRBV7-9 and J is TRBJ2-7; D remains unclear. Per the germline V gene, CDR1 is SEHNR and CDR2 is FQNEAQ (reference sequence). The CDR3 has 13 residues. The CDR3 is CAGSLHAAYEQYF. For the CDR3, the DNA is TGTGCCGGCAGCTTACATGCGGCCTACGAGCAGTACTTC. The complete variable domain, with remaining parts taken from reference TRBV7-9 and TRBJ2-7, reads DTGVSQNPRHKITKRGQNVTFRCDPISEHNRLYWYRQTLGQGPEFLTYFQNEAQLEKSRLLSDRFSAERPKGSFSTLEIQRTEQGDSAMYLCAGSLHAAYEQYFGPGTRLTVT.

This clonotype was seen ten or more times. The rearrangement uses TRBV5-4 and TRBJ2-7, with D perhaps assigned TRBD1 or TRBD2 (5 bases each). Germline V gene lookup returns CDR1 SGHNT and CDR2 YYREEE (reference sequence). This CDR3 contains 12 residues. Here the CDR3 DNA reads TGTGCTTCCCGGGATGTAGGGGACGAGCAGTACTTC. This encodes CASRDVGDEQYF.

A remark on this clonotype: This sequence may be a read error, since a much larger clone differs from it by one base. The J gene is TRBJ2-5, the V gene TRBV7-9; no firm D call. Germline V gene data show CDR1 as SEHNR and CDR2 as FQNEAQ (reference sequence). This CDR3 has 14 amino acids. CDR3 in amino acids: CASSSDGAQETRYF. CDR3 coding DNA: TGTGCCAGCAGCTCCGACGGAGCGCAAGAGACCCGGTACTTC. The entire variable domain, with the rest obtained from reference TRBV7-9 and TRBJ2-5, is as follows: DTGVSQNPRHKITKRGQNVTFRCDPISEHNRLYWYRQTLGQGPEFLTYFQNEAQLEKSRLLSDRFSAERPKGSFSTLEIQRTEQGDSAMYLCASSSDGAQETRYFGPGTRLLVL.

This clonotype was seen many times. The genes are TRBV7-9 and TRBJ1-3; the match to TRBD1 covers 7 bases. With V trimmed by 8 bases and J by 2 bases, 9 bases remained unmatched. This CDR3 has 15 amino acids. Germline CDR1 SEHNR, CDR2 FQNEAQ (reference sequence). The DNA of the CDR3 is TGTGCCAGCCTTCAACCCGGGACAGCTGGAAACACCATATATTTT. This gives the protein CASLQPGTAGNTIYF.

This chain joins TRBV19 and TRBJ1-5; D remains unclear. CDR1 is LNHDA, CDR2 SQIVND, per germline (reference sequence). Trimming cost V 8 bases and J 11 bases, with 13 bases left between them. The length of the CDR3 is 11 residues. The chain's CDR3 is CASSHGGAQHF. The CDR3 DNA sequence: TGTGCCAGTTCCCATGGTGGGGCCCAGCATTTT. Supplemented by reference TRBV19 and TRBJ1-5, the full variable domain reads DGGITQSPKYLFRKEGQNVTLSCEQNLNHDAMYWYRQDPGQGLRLIYYSQIVNDFQKGDIAEGYSVSREKKESFPLTVTSAQKNPTAFYLCASSHGGAQHFGDGTRLSIL.

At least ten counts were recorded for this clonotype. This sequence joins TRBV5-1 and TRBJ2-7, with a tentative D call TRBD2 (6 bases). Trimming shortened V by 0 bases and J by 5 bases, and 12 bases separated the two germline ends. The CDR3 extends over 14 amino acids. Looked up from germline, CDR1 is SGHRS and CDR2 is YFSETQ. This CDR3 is CASSLENPGDEQYF. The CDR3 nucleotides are TGCGCCAGCAGCTTGGAGAACCCGGGAGACGAGCAGTACTTC.

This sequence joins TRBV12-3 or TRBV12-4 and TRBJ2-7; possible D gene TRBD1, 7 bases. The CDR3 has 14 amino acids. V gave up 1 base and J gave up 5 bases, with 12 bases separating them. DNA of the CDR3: TGTGCCAGCAGTTTAGTCGGCAGGGGGGACGAGCAGTACTTC. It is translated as CASSLVGRGDEQYF.

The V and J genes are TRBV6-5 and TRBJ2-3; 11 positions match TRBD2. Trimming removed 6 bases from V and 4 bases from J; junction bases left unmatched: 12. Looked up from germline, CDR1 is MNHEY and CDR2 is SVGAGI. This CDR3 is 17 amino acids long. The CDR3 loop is CASSLAGGPNWPDTQYF. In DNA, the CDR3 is TGTGCCAGCAGCTTAGCGGGGGGGCCGAATTGGCCAGATACGCAGTATTTT.

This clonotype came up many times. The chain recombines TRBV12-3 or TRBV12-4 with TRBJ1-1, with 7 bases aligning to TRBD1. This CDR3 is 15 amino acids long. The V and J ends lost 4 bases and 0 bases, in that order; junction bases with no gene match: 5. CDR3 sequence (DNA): TGTGCCAGCAGTTCAGGACAGGTTATGAACACTGAAGCTTTCTTT. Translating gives CASSSGQVMNTEAFF.

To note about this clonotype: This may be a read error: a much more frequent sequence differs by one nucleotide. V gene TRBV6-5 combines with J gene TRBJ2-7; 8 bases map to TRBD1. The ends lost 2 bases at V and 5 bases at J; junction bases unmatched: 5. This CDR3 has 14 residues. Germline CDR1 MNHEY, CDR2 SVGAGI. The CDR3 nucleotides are TGTGCCAGCAGTTACCCAGGACAGGGCGACGAGCAGTACTTC. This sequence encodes CASSYPGQGDEQYF.

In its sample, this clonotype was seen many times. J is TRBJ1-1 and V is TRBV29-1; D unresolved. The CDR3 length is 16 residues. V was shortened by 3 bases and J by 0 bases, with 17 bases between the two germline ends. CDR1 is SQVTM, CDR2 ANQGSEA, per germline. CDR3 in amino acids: CSVEDPTDVMNTEAFF. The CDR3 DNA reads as TGCAGCGTTGAGGACCCAACCGACGTCATGAACACTGAAGCTTTCTTT.

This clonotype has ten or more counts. Written as DNA, the CDR3 is TGTGCCAGCAGTCAAAGCGGGCAGGGTTGGTACGAGCAGTACTTC. This encodes CASSQSGQGWYEQYF. The V and J genes are TRBV27 and TRBJ2-7; maybe TRBD2 (6 bases). The V end was cut by 5 bases, the J end by 4 bases, with 18 bases between. The germline gives CDR1 MNHEY, CDR2 SMNVEV (reference sequence). This CDR3 spans 15 amino acids.

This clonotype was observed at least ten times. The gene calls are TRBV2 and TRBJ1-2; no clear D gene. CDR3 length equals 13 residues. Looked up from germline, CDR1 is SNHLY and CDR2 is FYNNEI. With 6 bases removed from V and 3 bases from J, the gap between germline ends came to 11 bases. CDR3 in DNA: TGTGCCAGCAGAGACAACGGATACTATGGCTACACCTTC. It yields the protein CASRDNGYYGYTF.

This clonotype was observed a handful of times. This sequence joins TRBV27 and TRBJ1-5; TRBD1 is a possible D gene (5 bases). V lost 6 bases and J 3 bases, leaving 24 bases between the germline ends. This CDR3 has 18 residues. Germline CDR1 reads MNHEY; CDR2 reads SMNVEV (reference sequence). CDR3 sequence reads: CASSRLKRARGVNQPQHF. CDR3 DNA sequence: TGTGCCAGCAGCCGACTGAAGAGGGCCCGAGGGGTCAATCAGCCCCAGCATTTT.

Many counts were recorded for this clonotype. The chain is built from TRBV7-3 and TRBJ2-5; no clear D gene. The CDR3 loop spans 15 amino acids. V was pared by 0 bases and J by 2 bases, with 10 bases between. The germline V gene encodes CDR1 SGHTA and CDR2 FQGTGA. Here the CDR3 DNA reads TGTGCCAGCAGCTTAACGGGTCCCTGGCAAGAGACCCAGTACTTC. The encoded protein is CASSLTGPWQETQYF. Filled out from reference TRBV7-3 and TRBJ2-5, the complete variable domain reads GAGVSQTPSNKVTEKGKYVELRCDPISGHTALYWYRQSLGQGPEFLIYFQGTGAADDSGLPNDRFFAVRPEGSVSTLKIQRTERGDSAVYLCASSLTGPWQETQYFGPGTRLLVL.

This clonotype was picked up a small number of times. The chain's CDR3 is CSARGSAVIYEQYF. The DNA of the CDR3 is TGCAGTGCTAGAGGCTCGGCGGTGATATACGAGCAGTACTTC. The chain is built from TRBV20-1 and TRBJ2-7; D call uncertain. Germline loops: CDR1 DFQATT, CDR2 SNEGSKA (reference sequence). This CDR3 is built from 14 residues. Trimming removed 1 base at V and 4 bases at J, with 14 bases between.

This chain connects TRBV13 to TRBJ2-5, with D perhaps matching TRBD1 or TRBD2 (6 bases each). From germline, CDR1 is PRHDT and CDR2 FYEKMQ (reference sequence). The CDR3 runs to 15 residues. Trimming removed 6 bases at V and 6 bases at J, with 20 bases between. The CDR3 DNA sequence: TGTGCCAGCAGAGAGGAGGGGGACTTACAAAAGACCCAGTACTTC. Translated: CASREEGDLQKTQYF.

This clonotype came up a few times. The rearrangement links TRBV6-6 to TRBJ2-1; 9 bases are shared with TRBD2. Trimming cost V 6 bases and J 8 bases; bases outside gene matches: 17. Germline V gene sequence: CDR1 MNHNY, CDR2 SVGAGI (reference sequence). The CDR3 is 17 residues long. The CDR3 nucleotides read TGTGCCAGCAGCCAAGGTGGGTGGCGGGAGGGCCTCGATGAGCAGTTCTTC. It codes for CASSQGGWREGLDEQFF.

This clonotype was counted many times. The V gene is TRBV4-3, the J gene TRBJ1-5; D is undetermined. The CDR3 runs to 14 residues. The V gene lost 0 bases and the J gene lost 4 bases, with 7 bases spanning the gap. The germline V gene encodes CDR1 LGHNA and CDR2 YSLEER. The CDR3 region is CASSQDSGNQPQHF. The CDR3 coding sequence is TGCGCCAGCAGCCAAGATTCCGGGAATCAGCCCCAGCATTTT.

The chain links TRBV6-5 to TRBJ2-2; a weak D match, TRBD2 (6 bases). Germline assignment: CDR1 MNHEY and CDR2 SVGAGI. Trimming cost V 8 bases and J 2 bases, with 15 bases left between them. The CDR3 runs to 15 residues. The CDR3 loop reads CASAETRFNTGELFF. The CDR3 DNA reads TGTGCCAGCGCCGAGACTAGATTTAACACCGGGGAGCTGTTTTTT.

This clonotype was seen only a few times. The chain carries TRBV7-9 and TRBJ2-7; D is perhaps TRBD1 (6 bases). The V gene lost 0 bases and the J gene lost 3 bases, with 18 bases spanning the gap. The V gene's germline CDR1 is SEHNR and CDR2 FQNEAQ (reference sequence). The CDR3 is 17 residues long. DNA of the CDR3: TGTGCCAGCAGCTTAGCTTCGGGTTGGACAGACGACTACGAGCAGTACTTC. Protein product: CASSLASGWTDDYEQYF.

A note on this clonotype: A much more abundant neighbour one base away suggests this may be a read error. The CDR3 is CATSRVPGAYGQYF. The CDR3 DNA reads TGTGCCACCAGCAGAGTTCCGGGAGCCTACGGGCAGTACTTC. The genes are TRBV15 and TRBJ2-7, with D perhaps matching TRBD2 (6 bases). CDR3 length: 14 amino acids. The germline CDR1 and CDR2 sequences are LNHNV and YYDKDF (reference sequence).

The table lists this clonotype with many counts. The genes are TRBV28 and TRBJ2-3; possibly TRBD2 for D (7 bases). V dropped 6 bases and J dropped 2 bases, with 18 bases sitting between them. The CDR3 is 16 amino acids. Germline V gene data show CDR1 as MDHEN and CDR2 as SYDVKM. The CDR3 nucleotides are TGTGCCAGCAGCCCCCATTTAGGGGGGGACACAGATACGCAGTATTTT. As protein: CASSPHLGGDTDTQYF.

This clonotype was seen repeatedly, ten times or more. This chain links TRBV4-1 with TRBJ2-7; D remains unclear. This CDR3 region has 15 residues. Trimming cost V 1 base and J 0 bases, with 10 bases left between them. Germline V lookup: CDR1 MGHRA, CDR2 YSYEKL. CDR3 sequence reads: CASSQGTASSYEQYF. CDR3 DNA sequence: TGCGCCAGCAGCCAAGGGACGGCCAGCTCCTACGAGCAGTACTTC.

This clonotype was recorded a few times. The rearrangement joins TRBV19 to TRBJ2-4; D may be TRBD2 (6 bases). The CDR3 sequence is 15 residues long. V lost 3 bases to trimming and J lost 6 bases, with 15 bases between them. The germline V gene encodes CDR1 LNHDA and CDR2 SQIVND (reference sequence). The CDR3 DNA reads TGTGCCAGTAGTATGGGAGGCTACCTCAGAAACATTCAGTACTTC. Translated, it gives CASSMGGYLRNIQYF.

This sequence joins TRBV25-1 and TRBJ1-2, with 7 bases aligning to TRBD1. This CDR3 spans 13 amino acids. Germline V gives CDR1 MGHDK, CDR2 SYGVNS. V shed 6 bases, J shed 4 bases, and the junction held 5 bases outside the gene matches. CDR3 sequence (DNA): TGTGCCAGCAGCAGGGGGAGAAGCTATGGCTACACCTTC. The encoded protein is CASSRGRSYGYTF.